The text below deals with one TCR beta chain. What antigen it recognizes has not been identified. Base qualities are not recorded, but no much larger clone differs from it by a single base. Deletion took 4 bases off V and 6 bases off J, with a span of 13 bases between the germline ends. In the germline V gene, CDR1 corresponds to SQVTM and CDR2 to ANQGSEA. From the cysteine up to the phenylalanine, the CDR3 has a length of 12 residues. The CDR3 DNA has 36 bases and is translated from base 1. These data belong to a study of T cell changes during pregnancy in multiple sclerosis (dated by TCRdb to the late 2010s). About the investigation overall: The study examined how the T cell repertoire changed over the course of pregnancy in women with multiple sclerosis.

Library creation used the immunoSEQ multiplex PCR assay. Sourced from immuneACCESS, this table was stored by TCRdb with only in-frame sequences that have V and J called. A share of the clones is absent; for the studies checked, an unresolved V gene accounts for under half, and the remainder has no known explanation. The sample table records tens of thousands of clones; about 90% of these occur just once. Jointly, the top ten make up 0.16% of the sample. The sequence is built from TRBV29-1 and TRBJ2-7; 5 matching bases give a weak D call of TRBD2. This receptor was obtained from a female donor in good health, enrolled as a control in a pregnancy study. The specimen comprised CD4+ T cells from peripheral blood mononuclear cells, sampled after pregnancy. CDR3 loop: CSVGIHRGEQYF. The DNA reads TGCAGCGTTGGGATTCACCGGGGCGAGCAGTACTTC.